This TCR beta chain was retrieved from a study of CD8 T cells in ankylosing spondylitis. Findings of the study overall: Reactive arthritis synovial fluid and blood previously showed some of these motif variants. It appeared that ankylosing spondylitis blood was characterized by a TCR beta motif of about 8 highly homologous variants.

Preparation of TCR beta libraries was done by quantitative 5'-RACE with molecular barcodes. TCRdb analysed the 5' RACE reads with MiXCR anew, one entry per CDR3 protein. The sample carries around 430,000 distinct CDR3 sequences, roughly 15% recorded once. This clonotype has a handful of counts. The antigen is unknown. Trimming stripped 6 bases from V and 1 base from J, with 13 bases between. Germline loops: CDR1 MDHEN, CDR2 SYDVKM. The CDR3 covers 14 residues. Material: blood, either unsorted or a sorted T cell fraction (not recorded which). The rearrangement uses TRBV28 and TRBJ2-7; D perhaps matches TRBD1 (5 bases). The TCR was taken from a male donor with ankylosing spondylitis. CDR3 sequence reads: CASRTLRGSYEQYF. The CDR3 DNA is TGTGCCAGCAGGACTCTTAGGGGATCCTACGAGCAGTACTTC.